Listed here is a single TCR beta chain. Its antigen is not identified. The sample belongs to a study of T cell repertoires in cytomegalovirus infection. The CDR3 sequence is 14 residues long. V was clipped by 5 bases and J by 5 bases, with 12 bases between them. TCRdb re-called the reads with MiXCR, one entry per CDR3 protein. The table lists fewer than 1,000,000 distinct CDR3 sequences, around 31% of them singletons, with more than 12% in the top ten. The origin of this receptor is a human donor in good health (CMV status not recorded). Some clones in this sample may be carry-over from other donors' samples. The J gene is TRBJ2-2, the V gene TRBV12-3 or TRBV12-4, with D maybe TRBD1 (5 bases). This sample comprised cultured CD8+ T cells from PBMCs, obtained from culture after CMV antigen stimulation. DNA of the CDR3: TGTGCCAGCAGTCCCCAGGGAAGGACCGGGGAGCTGTTTTTT. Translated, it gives CASSPQGRTGELFF.